The source of this T cell receptor beta chain is a study of T cells after posttransplantation cyclophosphamide. Trimming removed 5 bases from V and 4 bases from J; junction bases left unmatched: 5. The CDR3 runs to 13 residues. Germline V gives CDR1 MNHEY, CDR2 SMNVEV (reference sequence). The protocol was immunoSEQ multiplex PCR, while the TCRdb copy is restricted to in-frame clones and leaves out a portion. The sample includes roughly 6,600 clones, approximately 97% of them seen just once. The chain uses TRBV27 and TRBJ2-7, with 7 nucleotides matching TRBD1. The source material was naive CD8+ T cells sorted from PBMCs. This TCR was sampled from a woman in her 30s in good health and a related stem cell transplant donor. The CDR3 nucleotides are TGTGCCAGCAGTCCTGGGACAGCTTACGAGCAGTACTTC. This codes for CASSPGTAYEQYF.